The 10 T cell receptor beta chains listed next were all sequenced from one sample in a study of blood T cells in healthy people across ages. A second 7 to 11 cycle PCR used barcoded and J-beta primers. TCRdb re-derived calls from the 5' RACE reads in MiXCR, one entry per CDR3 protein. Of around 1,000,000 distinct CDR3 sequences listed, around 27% are singletons. These data are also associated with another study on T cells of mothers and their children.

Sequencing was done on a sample of blood. All receptors come from a girl under 10 years old in good health.

This clonotype was observed a few times. The chain carries TRBV29-1 and TRBJ2-5; tentative D call: TRBD2 (5 bases). The DNA matches TRBJ2-7 better at its end, which makes the J call doubtful. Per germline, CDR1 SQVTM and CDR2 ANQGSEA. The CDR3 runs 12 residues. The CDR3 coding sequence is TGCAGCGTTGCTGGGAGCTCCTACGAGCAGTACTTC. This gives the protein CSVAGSSYEQYF.

The table lists this clonotype with a few counts. The rearrangement links TRBV4-1 to TRBJ2-7; the D gene could be TRBD1 or TRBD2 (6 bases each). This CDR3 contains 14 residues. V was cut by 4 bases and J by 4 bases, with 14 bases left in between. Germline V gives CDR1 MGHRA, CDR2 YSYEKL. In DNA form, the CDR3 reads TGCGCCAGCAGCCGGAGGGACAAGTCGTACGAGCAGTACTTC. Translation gives CASSRRDKSYEQYF.

This chain links TRBV7-8 with TRBJ2-7; TRBD1 matches 9 bases. CDR1 SGHVS and CDR2 FQNEAQ come from the germline V gene. The trim removed 6 bases at V and 4 bases at J, leaving 10 bases unmatched. This CDR3 has 15 residues. CDR3 residues: CASSPGTGFGYEQYF. The CDR3 bases are TGTGCCAGCAGTCCCGGGACAGGGTTTGGGTACGAGCAGTACTTC.

There are many counts of this clonotype. The chain couples TRBV4-1 to TRBJ1-1; no firm D call. The CDR3 loop spans 14 amino acids. Germline CDR1 and CDR2: MGHRA and YSYEKL. V lost 0 bases and J lost 1, with 6 bases in between. This CDR3 reads CASSQEWGNTEAFF. CDR3 nucleotide sequence: TGCGCCAGCAGCCAAGAATGGGGGAACACTGAAGCTTTCTTT.

The chain carries TRBV5-1 and TRBJ1-3; D gene ambiguous. The CDR3 loop spans 15 amino acids. Germline loops: CDR1 SGHRS, CDR2 YFSETQ. Trimming took off 4 bases at V and 0 bases at J, with 11 bases between the two ends. The CDR3 reads CASSTTPNSGNTIYF. In nucleotides, the CDR3 is TGCGCCAGCAGCACGACACCGAACTCTGGAAACACCATATATTTT.

This clonotype has a handful of counts. V is TRBV12-3 or TRBV12-4 and J is TRBJ2-6, with D unclear. Trimming pared 7 bases from V and 0 bases from J, leaving 10 bases between. This CDR3 region has 15 residues. CDR3: CASTLDHSGANVLTF. For the CDR3, the DNA is TGTGCCAGCACCCTGGACCACTCTGGGGCCAACGTCCTGACTTTC.

The sample holds a few counts of this clonotype. V gene TRBV29-1 combines with J gene TRBJ2-3; D remains ambiguous. The CDR3 length is 11 residues. CDR1 and CDR2 (germline): SQVTM, ANQGSEA. The V gene lost 7 bases and the J gene lost 6 bases, with 11 bases spanning the gap. The CDR3 protein is CSAQQPDTQYF. CDR3 DNA: TGCAGCGCTCAACAGCCCGATACGCAGTATTTT.

V and J are TRBV11-2 and TRBJ1-3; no reliable D call. CDR3 length: 11 amino acids. Per the germline V gene, CDR1 is SGHAT and CDR2 is FQNNGV. V shed 3 bases and J shed 8 bases, with 5 bases lying between them. DNA for the CDR3: TGTGCCAGCAGCTTGATGGACACCATATATTTT. This codes for CASSLMDTIYF.

This clonotype was found a few times. The chain links TRBV6-6 to TRBJ2-2; D is unclear. V was shortened by 5 bases and J by 7 bases, with 11 bases between the two germline ends. This CDR3 has 13 residues. In germline, CDR1 is MNHNY, CDR2 SVGAGI (reference sequence). The CDR3 DNA sequence: TGTGCCAGCAGTAACCCGGGTGGCGGGGAGCTGTTTTTT. Its translation is CASSNPGGGELFF.

A few counts support this clonotype. The chain couples TRBV12-5 to TRBJ2-5; D not certain. Between the trimmed V and J ends, which lost 3 bases and 2 bases, there was a span of 10 bases. Germline assignment: CDR1 LGHNT and CDR2 FRNRAP. CDR3 length: 14 residues. CDR3 coding DNA: TGTGCTAGTGGTTTTTCGCCCCCTCAAGAGACCCAGTACTTC. Residues: CASGFSPPQETQYF.